This TCR beta chain was sequenced for a study of T cells in Graves' hyperthyroidism and ophthalmopathy. The study's findings and limits: Most thyroid clonotypes with frequency above 0.001 were detected in blood. The model's output predicted ophthalmopathy at a median of roughly 6 months prior to onset.

It was RNA transcripts that yielded the amplified TCR beta CDR3 regions. An initial round of RT-PCR targeting the TCR CDR3 relied on the HTBI primer set. MiXCR, applied by TCRdb to the multiplex PCR reads, yields one record per CDR3 protein. Among 640,000 or so distinct CDR3 sequences listed, more than 13% were seen once. Ten or more counts support this clonotype. Its specificity is not known. Reasons for excluding patients were uncontrolled infection, other autoimmune disease, pregnancy or lactation. The receptor comes from a woman under 30 with Graves' ophthalmopathy. Sequenced: blood.

The CDR3 DNA sequence: TGTGCCACCAGTGATTTAGAGGGGGCTGGTTACAATGAGCAGTTCTTC. As protein: CATSDLEGAGYNEQFF. The rearrangement joins TRBV24-1 to TRBJ2-1; 7 nucleotides agree with TRBD1. V shed 1 base and J 4 bases; nucleotides not matched to a gene: 6. The CDR3 consists of 16 residues. Germline CDR1 and CDR2: KGHDR and SFDVKD.